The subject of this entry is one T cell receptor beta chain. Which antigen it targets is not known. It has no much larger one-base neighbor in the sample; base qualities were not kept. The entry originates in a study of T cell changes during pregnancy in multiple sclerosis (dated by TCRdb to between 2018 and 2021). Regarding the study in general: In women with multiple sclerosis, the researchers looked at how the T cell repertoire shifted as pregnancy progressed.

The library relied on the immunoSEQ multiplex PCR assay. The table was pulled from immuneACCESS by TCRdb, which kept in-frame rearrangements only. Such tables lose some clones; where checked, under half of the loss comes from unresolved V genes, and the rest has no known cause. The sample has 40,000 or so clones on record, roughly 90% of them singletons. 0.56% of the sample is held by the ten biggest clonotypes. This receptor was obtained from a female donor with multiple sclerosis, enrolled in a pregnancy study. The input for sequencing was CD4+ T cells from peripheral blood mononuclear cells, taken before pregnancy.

The sequenced DNA is TGTGCCATCAGAGACAGTACAAATCAGCCCCAGCATTTT. This translates into CAIRDSTNQPQHF. The chain employs TRBV10-3 and TRBJ1-5; perhaps TRBD1 is the D gene, with 5 bases matching. The CDR3 has 13 amino acids, counting the end cysteine and phenylalanine. The kept DNA is CDR3 alone, 39 bases in frame from the first base. Looking up the germline V gene yields CDR1 ENHRY and CDR2 SYGVKD. V is cut by 6 bases and J by 4 bases, and the space between the germline ends is 10 bases.